The T cell receptor beta chain described here comes from a study of blood T cell repertoires in COVID-19. Overall study context: The origin of the acute and convalescent COVID-19 samples was the United States, Italy and Spain.

Methods used by the authors: How many nucleated cells were present was estimated from reference gene primer amplification. Produced via immunoSEQ multiplex PCR; TCRdb's table is partial and in-frame only. The DNA gave D and trimming, while V, J and clone size come from that table. Seen here are 450,000 or so clones, around 90% observed once, and the top ten hold 0.65% to 1%. Trimming removed 7 bases from V and 4 bases from J; junction bases left unmatched: 8. CDR1 and CDR2 from the germline V gene are SQVTM and ANQGSEA. This CDR3 spans 14 amino acids. The specimen sequenced was peripheral blood. The TCR sequence derives from a man in his late teens or twenties with COVID-19, enrolled during active disease. The rearrangement links TRBV29-1 to TRBJ1-3, with TRBD1 matching over 9 bases. The DNA of the CDR3 is TGCAGCGCCCGCCCGGGACAGGGCGGAAACACCATATATTTT. This sequence encodes CSARPGQGGNTIYF.